The present T cell receptor beta chain was sequenced within a study of blood T cell repertoires in COVID-19. For the study at large: Samples of COVID-19 (acute and convalescent) were obtained from the United States, Italy and Spain.

Authors' analysis steps: Estimates of nucleated cell counts were drawn from the amplification of reference gene primers. The method was immunoSEQ multiplex PCR; TCRdb's version includes in-frame clones alone and lacks a portion of them. V, J and clone size are taken as reported in that table, and D and trimming were inferred from the DNA itself. The table records roughly 41,000 clones, around nine tenths of them present only once. The V and J ends lost 7 bases and 9 bases, in that order; junction bases with no gene match: 10. Germline CDR1 SQVTM, CDR2 ANQGSEA. This CDR3 spans 13 amino acids. The V and J genes are TRBV29-1 and TRBJ2-1; 9 bases match TRBD2. The sample was peripheral blood. This TCR came from a man in his 60s with active COVID-19. The CDR3, as DNA: TGCAGCGCTCCACTAGCGGGTCAGTTTGAGCAGTTCTTC. Encoded protein: CSAPLAGQFEQFF.